The 27 T cell receptor beta chains listed next were all sequenced from one sample in a study of early T cells in non-severe SARS-CoV-2 infection. Using its own MiXCR run on the 5' RACE reads, TCRdb lists one record per CDR3 protein. The sample holds 40,000 to 55,000 distinct CDR3 sequences, less than 15% seen once. Sequenced: whole blood. All receptors derive from an adult who was a healthcare worker with PCR-confirmed SARS-CoV-2 infection or an uninfected control (not recorded which).

The CDR3 sequence is CASSPGAPGAIYF. The CDR3, as DNA: TGTGCCAGCTCACCAGGTGCTCCCGGAGCCATATATTTT. The chain couples TRBV18 to TRBJ1-3; unclear D gene. Germline assignment: CDR1 KGHSH and CDR2 LQKENI. This CDR3 is built from 13 residues. V lost 2 bases to trimming and J lost 11 bases, with 13 bases between them.

This clonotype was counted between two and nine times. One end of the junction varies from germline; a read error may be responsible. The chain combines TRBV7-9 with TRBJ1-1; D gene ambiguous. The CDR3 is made up of 14 amino acids. Germline-derived CDR1 and CDR2 are SEHNR and FQNEAQ (reference sequence). The chain's CDR3 is CASSIGFENTEASF. For the CDR3, the DNA is TGTGCCAGCAGCATAGGGTTTGAGAACACTGAAGCTTCCTTT.

The J gene is TRBJ2-3, the V gene TRBV28; D ambiguous. Germline CDR1 reads MDHEN; CDR2 reads SYDVKM. The CDR3 covers 12 residues. V dropped 6 bases and J dropped 6 bases, with 10 bases sitting between them. The CDR3 coding sequence is TGTGCCAGCAGCCGGGCGAGGGATACGCAGTATTTT. Residues: CASSRARDTQYF.

This clonotype was picked up many times. The gene calls are TRBV12-3 or TRBV12-4 and TRBJ1-5; 7 positions agree with TRBD1. The CDR3 length is 13 residues. Trimming at V came to 5 bases and at J to 7 bases, leaving 5 bases not matched to a gene. The CDR3 sequence is CASSEGAWQPQHF. For the CDR3, the DNA is TGTGCCAGCAGTGAGGGGGCATGGCAGCCCCAGCATTTT.

The table lists this clonotype with a few counts. The chain couples TRBV7-3 to TRBJ2-2; the D is unclear. The CDR3 extends over 14 amino acids. V lost 5 bases and J 1 base, leaving 8 bases between the germline ends. Germline V gives CDR1 SGHTA, CDR2 FQGTGA. The CDR3 sequence: CASSAVRNTGELFF. The CDR3 nucleotides are TGTGCCAGCAGCGCAGTCCGGAACACCGGGGAGCTGTTTTTT.

This clonotype was seen a few times. This chain connects TRBV7-2 to TRBJ1-1; TRBD1 matches at 8 bases. The CDR3 extends over 14 amino acids. Germline assignment: CDR1 SGHTA and CDR2 FQGNSA. The J segment lost 1 base and the V segment lost 6 bases, leaving 4 bases of the junction unmatched. The CDR3 nucleotides read TGTGCCAGCAGGGGGGACAGGTGGAACACTGAAGCTTTCTTT. Translating it yields CASRGDRWNTEAFF. The whole variable domain, remainder taken from reference TRBV7-2 and TRBJ1-1, is GAGVSQSPSNKVTEKGKDVELRCDPISGHTALYWYRQSLGQGLEFLIYFQGNSAPDKSGLPSDRFSAERTGGSVSTLTIQRTQQEDSAVYLCASRGDRWNTEAFFGQGTRLTVV.

V gene TRBV12-3 or TRBV12-4 combines with J gene TRBJ2-3; possible D gene TRBD1, 6 bases. This CDR3 region has 14 residues. Trimming removed 3 bases at V and 3 bases at J, with 10 bases between. The CDR3 bases are TGTGCCAGCAGTTTGGGGGACACGACAGATACGCAGTATTTT. Residues: CASSLGDTTDTQYF.

This clonotype was seen more than once but under ten times. This chain links TRBV4-1 with TRBJ1-1, with TRBD1 identical over 11 bases. Germline trimming cut 1 base from V and 0 bases from J; bases unmatched to any gene: 4. CDR3 length equals 17 residues. In germline, CDR1 is MGHRA, CDR2 YSYEKL. CDR3: CASSQGTGGGLNTEAFF. In nucleotides, the CDR3 is TGCGCCAGCAGCCAAGGGACAGGGGGCGGGTTGAACACTGAAGCTTTCTTT.

The CDR3, as DNA: TGTGCCAGCAGCTTTGTTTCCAATGAGCAGTTCTTC. This translates into CASSFVSNEQFF. The chain uses TRBV12-1 and TRBJ2-1. TRBV12-1 is a recognized pseudogene. This CDR3 region has 12 residues.

The rearrangement links TRBV9 to TRBJ2-5; TRBD1 is a possible D gene (6 bases). Germline V gives CDR1 SGDLS, CDR2 YYNGEE. Trimming removed 4 bases at V and 5 bases at J, with 15 bases between. CDR3 length: 14 amino acids. The DNA for the CDR3 is TGTGCCAGCAGCCCTACAGGGACCGGGGAGACCCAGTACTTC. Translating gives CASSPTGTGETQYF.

This clonotype was counted at least ten times. The chain recombines TRBV19 with TRBJ2-1; 8 positions match TRBD2. This CDR3 is 15 amino acids long. The V and J ends lost 4 bases and 4 bases, in that order; junction bases with no gene match: 6. Germline V gene lookup returns CDR1 LNHDA and CDR2 SQIVND (reference sequence). CDR3 coding DNA: TGTGCCAGTAGTAACGGACTAGCTTCATACAATGAGCAGTTCTTC. Translated, it gives CASSNGLASYNEQFF. Full variable domain (missing parts from reference TRBV19 and TRBJ2-1): DGGITQSPKYLFRKEGQNVTLSCEQNLNHDAMYWYRQDPGQGLRLIYYSQIVNDFQKGDIAEGYSVSREKKESFPLTVTSAQKNPTAFYLCASSNGLASYNEQFFGPGTRLTVL.

This clonotype was recorded a few times. The junction departs from germline at one end; a sequencing error may be responsible. The rearrangement uses TRBV7-8 and TRBJ2-7, with TRBD2 matching over 7 bases. Germline V gene lookup returns CDR1 SGHVS and CDR2 FQNEAQ. The CDR3 contains 15 residues. Here the CDR3 DNA reads TGTGTCAGCAGCTTTGGAGCGGGGTTGACCTACGAGCAGTACTTC. As protein: CVSSFGAGLTYEQYF.

This rearrangement joins TRBV14 to TRBJ2-1, with D perhaps TRBD1 (6 bases). CDR3 length equals 13 residues. The germline gives CDR1 SGHDN, CDR2 FVKESK. The ends were cut back, 4 bases at V and 8 bases at J, with 12 bases in the middle. The CDR3 is CASSLVQGHEQFF. CDR3 nucleotide sequence: TGTGCCAGCAGCCTCGTACAGGGCCATGAGCAGTTCTTC.

In this sample, this clonotype turned up many times. V gene TRBV10-3 combines with J gene TRBJ1-5; no definite D call. This CDR3 is built from 16 residues. Trimming removed 0 bases from V and 9 bases from J, with 18 bases in between. Germline CDR1 reads ENHRY; CDR2 reads SYGVKD. The CDR3 sequence is CAISESIATRVTPQHF. The DNA of the CDR3 is TGTGCCATCAGTGAGTCGATTGCGACACGCGTTACGCCCCAGCATTTT.

This clonotype has only a few counts. The rearrangement links TRBV27 to TRBJ2-1; the match to TRBD2 covers 7 bases. With V trimmed by 7 bases and J by 9 bases, 12 bases remained unmatched. This CDR3 contains 14 residues. Germline V gene data show CDR1 as MNHEY and CDR2 as SMNVEV (reference sequence). The CDR3 DNA reads as TGTGCCAGCAAAATCGGGGGAGGGCCTTCTGAGCAGTTCTTC. Its protein product is CASKIGGGPSEQFF.

This clonotype was detected a few times. The rearrangement uses TRBV27 and TRBJ1-2; 7 bases match TRBD1. J lost 3 bases, V lost 3 bases, and 4 bases had no gene match. CDR1 is MNHEY and CDR2 is SMNVEV in the germline V gene (reference sequence). This CDR3 comprises 14 residues. Written as DNA, the CDR3 is TGTGCCAGCAGTTTCACCGGGACAGACTATGGCTACACCTTC. It translates to CASSFTGTDYGYTF.

This clonotype was recorded at least ten times. The V and J genes are TRBV5-1 and TRBJ1-1; the D gene is possibly TRBD1 (6 bases). V lost 3 bases and J 4 bases, leaving 13 bases between the germline ends. Germline CDR1 SGHRS, CDR2 YFSETQ. This CDR3 contains 14 residues. The CDR3 region is CASSSREGGTEAFF. CDR3 DNA: TGCGCCAGCAGCTCCAGGGAAGGGGGCACTGAAGCTTTCTTT.

The chain is built from TRBV9 and TRBJ1-2; no clear D. Trimming pared 3 bases from V and 8 bases from J, leaving 11 bases between. Germline V gives CDR1 SGDLS, CDR2 YYNGEE. This CDR3 has 12 amino acids. The CDR3 coding sequence is TGTGCCAGCAGCGCCCCCCTAAGCGGCTACACCTTC. It yields the protein CASSAPLSGYTF.

There are a few counts of this clonotype. V usage is TRBV19 and J usage is TRBJ2-5; D gene ambiguous. Germline V gene data show CDR1 as LNHDA and CDR2 as SQIVND (reference sequence). The V end lost 4 bases, the J end lost 4 bases, and 4 bases lay between the germline ends. This CDR3 has 11 residues. CDR3 nucleotides: TGTGCCAGTAGTACACGAGAGACCCAGTACTTC. Translated, it gives CASSTRETQYF.

This chain connects TRBV20-1 to TRBJ2-1, with 10 bases fitting TRBD2. V dropped 3 bases and J dropped 9; count of bases not matched to a gene: 8. The CDR3 consists of 14 residues. CDR1 and CDR2 from the germline V gene are DFQATT and SNEGSKA (reference sequence). The CDR3 region has the DNA TGCAGTGCTAGTGAGGGACTAGCGAAGGTTGAGCAGTTCTTC. It yields the protein CSASEGLAKVEQFF.

The chain combines TRBV4-1 with TRBJ1-5; no reliable D call. Germline values: CDR1 MGHRA, CDR2 YSYEKL. The CDR3 covers 15 residues. V shed 0 bases and J shed 8 bases, with 14 bases lying between them. The CDR3, as DNA: TGCGCCAGCAGCCAAGAGGACTCGGTTAATAAGCCCCAGCATTTT. It is translated as CASSQEDSVNKPQHF.

In its sample, this clonotype was seen many times. The chain combines TRBV18 with TRBJ1-1; D may be TRBD1 (5 bases). The V gene's germline CDR1 is KGHSH and CDR2 LQKENI. Trimming took off 6 bases at V and 1 base at J, with 12 bases between the two ends. The CDR3 is 14 amino acids. CDR3 sequence: CASSRLDKNTEAFF. In DNA, the CDR3 is TGTGCCAGCTCCCGACTGGACAAGAACACTGAAGCTTTCTTT. Full variable domain (remainder filled in from reference TRBV18 and TRBJ1-1): NAGVMQNPRHLVRRRGQEARLRCSPMKGHSHVYWYRQLPEEGLKFMVYLQKENIIDESGMPKERFSAEFPKEGPSILRIQQVVRGDSAAYFCASSRLDKNTEAFFGQGTRLTVV.

This clonotype is classed as medium-sized. V usage is TRBV7-9 and J usage is TRBJ1-6; the D gene is possibly TRBD1 (5 bases). CDR1 is SEHNR and CDR2 is FQNEAQ in the germline V gene (reference sequence). The V end lost 2 bases, the J end lost 8 bases, and 7 bases lay between the germline ends. CDR3 size: 13 residues. This chain's CDR3 is CASSLWGDSPLHF. CDR3 DNA sequence: TGTGCCAGCAGCTTATGGGGGGATTCACCCCTCCACTTT.

This clonotype occurred a few times. This chain links TRBV3-1 with TRBJ2-1; TRBD2 agrees at 11 bases. V dropped 5 bases and J dropped 3; count of bases not matched to a gene: 3. The CDR3 sequence is 15 residues long. The germline gives CDR1 LGHDT, CDR2 YNNKEL (reference sequence). The CDR3 loop reads CASSYLAGGYNEQFF. DNA of the CDR3: TGTGCCAGCAGCTACCTAGCGGGAGGCTACAATGAGCAGTTCTTC.

This clonotype was seen a few times. The genes are TRBV11-3 and TRBJ2-1; no clear D. The CDR3 runs 20 residues. V lost 0 bases, J lost 2 bases, and 23 bases lay in between. The germline V gene encodes CDR1 SGHNT and CDR2 YENEEA. The CDR3 protein is CASSLDRTDKNLYPYNEQFF. Written as DNA, the CDR3 is TGTGCCAGCAGCTTAGATCGAACGGATAAAAACCTCTACCCCTACAATGAGCAGTTCTTC.

This clonotype was seen at least ten times. The V and J genes are TRBV14 and TRBJ2-6, with unresolved D. Germline V lookup: CDR1 SGHDN, CDR2 FVKESK. V dropped 4 bases and J dropped 0 bases, with 19 bases sitting between them. The CDR3 has 19 amino acids. The CDR3 region has the DNA TGTGCCAGCAGCCCAGAAGGGTGGTTCAGGAGCTCTGGGGCCAACGTCCTGACTTTC. Amino acid sequence: CASSPEGWFRSSGANVLTF.

This clonotype was detected ten times or more. J is TRBJ2-7 and V is TRBV28, with D hard to call. The CDR3 length is 11 residues. Trimming removed 0 bases at V and 7 bases at J, with 4 bases between. Germline V CDR1 and CDR2: MDHEN, SYDVKM. CDR3 region: CASSLWGEQYF. The CDR3, as DNA: TGTGCCAGCAGTTTATGGGGTGAGCAGTACTTC.